Listed below are T cell receptor beta chains from one sample, sequenced in a study of early T cells in non-severe SARS-CoV-2 infection. From the 5' RACE reads, TCRdb called clonotypes with MiXCR, one entry per CDR3 protein. The top ten clones hold just under 4% of a sample with roughly 55,000 distinct CDR3 sequences, about 6.2% of them seen once. The sequencing input was whole blood. Receptor source: an adult who was a healthcare worker with PCR-confirmed SARS-CoV-2 infection or an uninfected control (not recorded which). The CDR3 runs from the conserved cysteine through the conserved F or W. A D gene is named only where the DNA matches it firmly. Clone size, where shown, is once, few, many, or a class for clones that have expanded.

v_gene	j_gene	abundance	d_gene	CDR3nt	CDR3aa
TRBV11-2	TRBJ2-1	many	-	TGTGCCAGCAGCTTAGACGAGGAATCCTACAATGAGCAGTTCTTC	CASSLDEESYNEQFF
TRBV2	TRBJ2-7	-	TRBD1	TGTGCCAGCATCAACACAGGGGCCTACGAGCAGTACTTC	CASINTGAYEQYF
TRBV7-3	TRBJ2-5	many	-	TGTGCCAGCAGCTCGAGACCGCAAGAGACCCAGTACTTC	CASSSRPQETQYF
TRBV18	TRBJ1-1	-	-	TGTGCCAGCTCACCACGGGGGCCGGACACTGAAGCTTTCTTT	CASSPRGPDTEAFF
TRBV5-1	TRBJ1-3	-	-	TGCGCCAGCAGCTTGGGAACTGGAAACACCATATATTTT	CASSLGTGNTIYF
TRBV20-1	TRBJ2-5	many	-	TGCAGTGCTACCCCCGTGGAGACCCAGTACTTC	CSATPVETQYF
TRBV27	TRBJ1-4	many	-	TGTGCCAGCAAACCGGGACGGATTAATGAAAAACTGTTTTTT	CASKPGRINEKLFF
TRBV27	TRBJ2-4	many	-	TGTGCCAGCAGTAACTACAGCAACCAAGCCAAAAACATTCAGTACTTC	CASSNYSNQAKNIQYF
TRBV7-2	TRBJ2-1	-	TRBD2	TGTGCCAGCAGCTTGGCCAACGGGGGGGCCTCCTACAATGAGCAGTTCTTC	CASSLANGGASYNEQFF
TRBV11-2	TRBJ2-1	many	TRBD2	TGTGCCAGCAGCCATCGGGACTACCAGAATGAGCAGTTCTTC	CASSHRDYQNEQFF
TRBV5-1	TRBJ1-2	many	-	TGCGCCAGCAGCTTGGACTGGGCCCGGGATGGCTACACCTTC	CASSLDWARDGYTF
TRBV5-6	TRBJ1-5	-	TRBD1	TGTGCCAGCAGCGTTCCCGGACAGGGGCCTCTTAGCAATCAGCCCCAGCATTTT	CASSVPGQGPLSNQPQHF
TRBV2	TRBJ2-5	-	TRBD2	TGTGCCAGCGGACTAGCCCAAGAGACCCAGTACTTC	CASGLAQETQYF
TRBV5-1	TRBJ1-2	many	-	TGCGCCAGCAGCTTGGCCCAGGGAGGGTATGGCTACACCTTC	CASSLAQGGYGYTF
TRBV11-2	TRBJ2-7	-	TRBD1	TGTGCCAGCAGCTTACACGCGGCAGGGGGCTACGAGCAGTACTTC	CASSLHAAGGYEQYF
TRBV20-1	TRBJ2-7	many	-	TGCAGTGCTAAGAGGGGTGACTTACCTCCGCAGTACTTC	CSAKRGDLPPQYF
TRBV7-2	TRBJ1-4	few	-	TGTGCCAGCAGCTTAGGCGGGGGAACAACTAATGAAAAACTGTTTTTT	CASSLGGGTTNEKLFF
TRBV20-1	TRBJ1-4	many	-	TGCAGTGCTAGCGGGGGAGGGGTAAATGAAAAACTGTTTTTT	CSASGGGVNEKLFF
TRBV11-2	TRBJ1-5	many	-	TGTGCCAGCAGCTTAGTGGGGGGCAATCAGCCCCAGCATTTT	CASSLVGGNQPQHF
TRBV7-9	TRBJ1-4	many	-	TGTGCCAGCAGCTTAGAAGCGCAATTAGAGGAAAAACTGTTTTTT	CASSLEAQLEEKLFF
TRBV7-9	TRBJ1-5	many	-	TGTGCCAGCAGTCTAGGGGTTGTGAGCAATCAGCCCCAGCATTTT	CASSLGVVSNQPQHF
TRBV12-3/TRBV12-4	TRBJ2-5	many	TRBD1	TGTGCCAGCAGTCAACGGGGACAGGCGAGGTTCATTATCGAGACCCAGTACTTC	CASSQRGQARFIIETQYF
TRBV12-3/TRBV12-4	TRBJ2-6	-	-	TGTGCCAGCAGTTACCGAGATGGGGCCAACGTCCTGACTTTC	CASSYRDGANVLTF
TRBV20-1	TRBJ2-2	many	-	TGCAGTGCTAGAAATTCGGGGACCGGGGAGCTGTTTTTT	CSARNSGTGELFF
TRBV2	TRBJ2-5	-	TRBD1	TGTGCCAGCAGTGCCCTGACAGGGCTACAAGAGACCCAGTACTTC	CASSALTGLQETQYF
TRBV11-3	TRBJ1-2	few	-	TGTGCCAGCAGCTCTACCGGAGGGGACTGGGCTAACTATGGCTACACCTTC	CASSSTGGDWANYGYTF
TRBV4-1	TRBJ1-6	few	-	TGCGCCAGCAGCCAAGGGTGGGGTCGTGATTCACCCCTCCACTTT	CASSQGWGRDSPLHF
TRBV19	TRBJ2-1	many	TRBD1	TGTGCCAGTAGCCCCTCTCCCGGGGACAGCTCCTACAATGAGCAGTTCTTC	CASSPSPGDSSYNEQFF
TRBV27	TRBJ1-4	-	-	TGTGCCAGCAGTCCAACGGATTACGAAAAACTGTTTTTT	CASSPTDYEKLFF
TRBV7-8	TRBJ2-6	-	-	TGTGCCAGCAGCCCCTTGGCGTGGCGGGGGCTAACTAGCTCTGGGGCCAACGTCCTGACTTTC	CASSPLAWRGLTSSGANVLTF
TRBV6-1	TRBJ2-7	many	-	TGTGCCAGCAGTACCACAGGAATCGGCGAGCAGTACTTC	CASSTTGIGEQYF
TRBV19	TRBJ2-7	many	TRBD1	TGTGCCACCCGGACAGGGGTAGGCGAGCAGTACTTC	CATRTGVGEQYF
TRBV6-1	TRBJ2-6	few	-	TGTGCCAGCAGTGAAGCGCTAGGGACGGTTTACTCTGGGGCCAACGTCCTGACTTTC	CASSEALGTVYSGANVLTF
TRBV11-3	TRBJ2-5	many	-	TGTGCCAGCAGCGAATACAATCAAGAGACCCAGTACTTC	CASSEYNQETQYF
TRBV12-3/TRBV12-4	TRBJ2-7	many	TRBD1	TGTGCCAGCAGGCGGACCGGGACAGTTTCCTACGAGCAGTACTTC	CASRRTGTVSYEQYF
TRBV20-1	TRBJ1-5	many	TRBD1	TGCAGTGCGCCCACAGGGGGCACAAGTCAGCCCCAGCATTTT	CSAPTGGTSQPQHF
TRBV4-3	TRBJ1-1	many	TRBD1	TGCGCCAGCAGCCAAGATCCAGGGGGGAGAGCTAACACTGAAGCTTTCTTT	CASSQDPGGRANTEAFF
TRBV12-3/TRBV12-4	TRBJ2-5	-	-	TGTGCCAGCAGGTACAGTTACTGGGGAGAGACCCAGTACTTC	CASRYSYWGETQYF
TRBV9	TRBJ2-5	few	-	TGTGCCAGCAGCGTAGCTACGCAAGCAGAGACCCAGTACTTC	CASSVATQAETQYF
TRBV28	TRBJ1-4	many	-	TGTGCCACCAGGGACGCAACTAATGAAAAACTGTTTTTT	CATRDATNEKLFF
TRBV27	TRBJ2-2	many	-	TGTGCCAGCAGCCCCTACAGGGCTTCTTTGAACACCGGGGAGCTGTTTTTT	CASSPYRASLNTGELFF
TRBV19	TRBJ1-2	few	-	TGTGCCAGTAGTGCCCTGGGAGGGTCTCGGGGCTACACCTTC	CASSALGGSRGYTF
TRBV11-2	TRBJ2-2	-	-	TGTGCCAGCAGCCCGACTTCCACCGGGGAGCTGTTTTTT	CASSPTSTGELFF
TRBV19	TRBJ2-1	-	-	TGTGCCAGTATCCTTAACGAAGGTTCCTGCAATGAGCAGTTCTTC	CASILNEGSCNEQFF
TRBV29-1	TRBJ2-7	many	-	TGCAGCGTTGTCGGACTCCGAGGGACCTACGAGCAGTACTTC	CSVVGLRGTYEQYF
TRBV7-8	TRBJ2-3	-	-	TGTGCCAGCAGCTTCACCAGGGTTTTCCCAGATACGCAGTATTTT	CASSFTRVFPDTQYF